What follows are 9 T cell receptor beta chains derived from one specimen sequenced in a study of T cells in Graves' hyperthyroidism and ophthalmopathy. Researchers took RNA transcripts and amplified the TCR beta CDR3 regions from them. Initially, a first-round RT-PCR of the TCR CDR3 employed the HTBI primer set. TCRdb re-derived calls from the multiplex PCR reads in MiXCR, one entry per CDR3 protein. Altogether hundreds of thousands of distinct CDR3 sequences are present, around 38% being singletons, with the ten largest covering 7% to 10%. Sequencing input: blood. The receptors derive from a man between 18 and 35 years old with Graves' hyperthyroidism.

This clonotype came up many times. This chain uses TRBV7-9 with TRBJ1-2; 7 positions match TRBD1. With 3 bases clipped from V and 6 bases from J, the junction kept 4 bases outside the gene matches. The V gene's germline CDR1 is SEHNR and CDR2 FQNEAQ (reference sequence). This CDR3 spans 13 amino acids. CDR3 region: CASSFQTGNGYTF. The CDR3, as DNA: TGTGCCAGCAGCTTCCAGACAGGGAATGGCTACACCTTC.

In this sample, this clonotype turned up a few times. The chain joins TRBV10-3 to TRBJ2-7; 8 nucleotides agree with TRBD1. Trimming took 10 bases from V and 2 from J; bases not matched to a gene: 10. The CDR3 has 14 residues. Germline loops: CDR1 ENHRY, CDR2 SYGVKD. The CDR3 reads CASGSQGAAYEQYF. The CDR3 bases are TGTGCCAGCGGCTCCCAGGGGGCGGCCTACGAGCAGTACTTC.

Concerning this clonotype: The junction departs from germline at one end; a sequencing error may be responsible. The J gene is TRBJ2-7, the V gene TRBV7-6; 8 bases are a match to TRBD2. CDR1 and CDR2 (germline): SGHVS, FNYEAQ. This CDR3 is 15 amino acids long. CDR3 region: CASSLGGARSYGQYF. The CDR3 DNA follows: TGTGCCAGCAGCCTCGGGGGGGCCCGAAGTTACGGGCAGTACTTC.

This clonotype has at least ten counts. The chain is built from TRBV7-9 and TRBJ1-1; the match to TRBD1 covers 7 bases. The CDR3 length is 14 residues. After removal of 3 bases from V and 5 bases from J, the junction contained 6 bases not matched to a gene. Germline values: CDR1 SEHNR, CDR2 FQNEAQ (reference sequence). The DNA for the CDR3 is TGTGCCAGCAGCTTTGTGACAGGGAATACTGAAGCTTTCTTT. As protein: CASSFVTGNTEAFF.

The CDR3 region has the DNA TGTGCCAGCAGCTTTGGAGGGGGCCGGGGGGGGAATCAGCCCCAGCATTTT. This gives the protein CASSFGGGRGGNQPQHF. The rearrangement links TRBV7-3 to TRBJ1-5, with 7 bases aligning to TRBD1. The CDR3 is 17 residues long. V was clipped by 3 bases and J by 4 bases; unmatched bases: 12. Germline-derived CDR1 and CDR2 are SGHTA and FQGTGA.

The CDR3 bases are TGTGCCAGCAGTTTCCGTAACGGGGTCGTAGGAAACACCATATATTTT. It translates to CASSFRNGVVGNTIYF. V and J are TRBV12-3 or TRBV12-4 and TRBJ1-3, with D uncertain. V lost 3 bases, J lost 4 bases, and 16 bases lay in between. CDR3 size: 16 residues.

This clonotype was counted only a few times. The J gene is TRBJ2-7, the V gene TRBV6-2 or TRBV6-3, with 12 bases identical to TRBD2. Trimming cost V 6 bases and J 1 base; bases outside gene matches: 4. The CDR3 contains 15 residues. CDR1 is MNHEY and CDR2 is SVGEGT in the germline V gene. CDR3 bases: TGTGCCAGCAGACTCGGACTAGCGGGGTCCTACGAGCAGTACTTC. Translating gives CASRLGLAGSYEQYF.

Note on this clonotype: This may stem from a read error, because a much larger clone lies one nucleotide away. This sequence joins TRBV4-2 and TRBJ1-2; the D is unclear. The CDR3 extends over 11 amino acids. CDR1 and CDR2 (germline): LGHNA, YNFKEQ. The CDR3 nucleotides are TGTGTCAGCAGCCAAGATCGTCAAGTTCTCTTC. Protein product: CVSSQDRQVLF.

To note about this clonotype: A junction boundary mismatches the germline segment, possibly from a read error. The chain couples TRBV19 to TRBJ1-1; the D is unclear. The CDR3 totals 13 residues. CDR1 is LNHDA and CDR2 is SQIVND in the germline V gene (reference sequence). The chain's CDR3 is CASSPREHTEASF. CDR3 sequence (DNA): TGTGCCAGTAGTCCCCGGGAGCACACTGAAGCTTCCTTT.